This TCR beta chain was sequenced in a study of cytomegalovirus exposure and HLA in healthy donors. Study-level points and caveats: A later analysis reportedly found fewer N-insertions in an Asian-associated ancestry cluster than the roughly 700-donor mean. An analysis done earlier found most TCR beta V segments productive about 87% or about 30% of the time.

This clone was seen only a few times. Its antigen is unknown. PCR primers comprised 60 Vbeta and 13 Jbeta primers. The data were produced by immunoSEQ multiplex PCR, yet TCRdb's version contains in-frame clones alone and is incomplete. Here the sample spans around 130,000 clones, roughly 80% being singletons. Germline CDR1 is MGHDK and CDR2 is SYGVNS. The CDR3 spans 16 residues. J gave up 3 bases and V 6 bases, and 10 bases lay outside the gene matches. The chain recombines TRBV25-1 with TRBJ2-2; 7 bases are a match to TRBD2. The sample consisted of PBMCs. The receptor was isolated from a man aged 30-40 years in good health and CMV-seronegative. CDR3 coding DNA: TGTGCCAGCAGCGCTCCCAGCGGGGTAGACACCGGGGAGCTGTTTTTT. Translation gives CASSAPSGVDTGELFF.